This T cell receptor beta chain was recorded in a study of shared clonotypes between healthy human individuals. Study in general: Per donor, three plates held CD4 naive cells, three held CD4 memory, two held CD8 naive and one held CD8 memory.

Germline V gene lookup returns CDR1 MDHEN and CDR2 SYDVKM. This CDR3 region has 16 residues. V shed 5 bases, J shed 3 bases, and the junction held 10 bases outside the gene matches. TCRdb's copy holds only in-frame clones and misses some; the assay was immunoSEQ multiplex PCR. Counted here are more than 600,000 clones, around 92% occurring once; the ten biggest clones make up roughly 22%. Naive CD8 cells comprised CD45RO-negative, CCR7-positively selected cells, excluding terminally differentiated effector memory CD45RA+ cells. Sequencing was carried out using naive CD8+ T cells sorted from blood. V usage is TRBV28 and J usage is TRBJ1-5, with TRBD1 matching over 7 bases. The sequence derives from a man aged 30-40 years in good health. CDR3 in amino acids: CASSPTPGGNNQPQHF. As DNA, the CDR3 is TGTGCCAGCAGTCCGACTCCAGGGGGGAACAATCAGCCCCAGCATTTT.